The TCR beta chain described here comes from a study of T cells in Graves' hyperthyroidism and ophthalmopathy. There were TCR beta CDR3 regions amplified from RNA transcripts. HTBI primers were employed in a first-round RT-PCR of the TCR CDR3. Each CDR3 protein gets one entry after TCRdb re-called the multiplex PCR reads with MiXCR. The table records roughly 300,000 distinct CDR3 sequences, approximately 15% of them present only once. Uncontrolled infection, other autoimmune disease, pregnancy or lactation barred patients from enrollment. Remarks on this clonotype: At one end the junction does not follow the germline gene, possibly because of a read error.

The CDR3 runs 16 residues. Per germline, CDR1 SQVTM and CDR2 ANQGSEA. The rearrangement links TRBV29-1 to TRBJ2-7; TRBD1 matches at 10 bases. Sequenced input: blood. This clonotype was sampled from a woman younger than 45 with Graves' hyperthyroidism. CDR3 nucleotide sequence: TGCAGCATTGAAATATGGGGACCCGGGACAGGGGTCGAGCAGTACTTC. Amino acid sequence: CSIEIWGPGTGVEQYF.